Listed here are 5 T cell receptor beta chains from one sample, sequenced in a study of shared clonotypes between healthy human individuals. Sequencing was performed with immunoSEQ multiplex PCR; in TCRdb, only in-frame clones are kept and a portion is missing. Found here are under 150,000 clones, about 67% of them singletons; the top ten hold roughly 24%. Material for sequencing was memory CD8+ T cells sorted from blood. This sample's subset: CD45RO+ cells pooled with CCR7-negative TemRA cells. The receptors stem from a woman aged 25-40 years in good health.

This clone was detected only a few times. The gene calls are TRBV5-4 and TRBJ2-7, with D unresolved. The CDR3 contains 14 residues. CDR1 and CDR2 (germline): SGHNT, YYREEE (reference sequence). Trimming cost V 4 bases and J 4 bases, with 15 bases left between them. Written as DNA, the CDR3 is TGTGCCAGCAGCGCCGACGGTCCCGGGTACGAGCAGTACTTC. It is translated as CASSADGPGYEQYF.

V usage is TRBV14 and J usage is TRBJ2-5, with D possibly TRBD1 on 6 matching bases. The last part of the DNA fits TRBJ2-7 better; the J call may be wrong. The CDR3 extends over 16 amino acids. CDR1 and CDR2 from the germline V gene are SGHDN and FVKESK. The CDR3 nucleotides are TGTGCCAGCAGCCCCATGATGGCAGGGGACGAATACGAGCAGTACTTC. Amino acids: CASSPMMAGDEYEQYF.

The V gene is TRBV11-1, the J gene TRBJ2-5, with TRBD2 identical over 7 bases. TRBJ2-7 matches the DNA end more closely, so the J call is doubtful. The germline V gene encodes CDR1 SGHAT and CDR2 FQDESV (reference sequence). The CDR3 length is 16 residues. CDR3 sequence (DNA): TGTGCCAGCAGCTTACTTGCGGGAGTAGGGGTGGGCGAGCAGTACTTC. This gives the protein CASSLLAGVGVGEQYF.

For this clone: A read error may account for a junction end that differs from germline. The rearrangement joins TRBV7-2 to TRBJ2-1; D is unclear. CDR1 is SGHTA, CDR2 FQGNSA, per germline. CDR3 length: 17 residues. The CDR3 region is CASNLWLVWPLYNEQFF. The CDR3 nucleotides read TGTGCCAGCAACTTATGGTTGGTGTGGCCGCTCTACAATGAGCAGTTCTTC.

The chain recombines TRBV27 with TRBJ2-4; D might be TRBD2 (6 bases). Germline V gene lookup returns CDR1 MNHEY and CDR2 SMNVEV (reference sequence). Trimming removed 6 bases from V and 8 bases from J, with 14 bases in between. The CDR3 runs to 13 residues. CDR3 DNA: TGTGCCAGCAGGGCGCTGACTAGTCACATTCAGTACTTC. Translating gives CASRALTSHIQYF.